The present TCR beta chain was sequenced within a study of CD8+ T cells in alopecia areata. The length of the CDR3 is 14 residues. From germline, CDR1 is SGHAT and CDR2 FQNNGV. V shed 4 bases, J shed 5 bases, and the junction held 7 bases outside the gene matches. The authors extracted RNA and reverse transcribed it into cDNA as the sequencing template. The method was immunoSEQ multiplex PCR; TCRdb's version includes in-frame clones alone and lacks a portion of them. The table includes under 250,000 clones, 50% to 60% detected once. This chain joins TRBV11-2 and TRBJ2-7; 8 bases agree with TRBD2. The source material was CD4+ T cells sorted from blood, sampled at week 0. The receptor comes from a human donor with alopecia areata. CDR3 nucleotides: TGTGCCAGCAGCTCAAGGACTAGCTATCACGAGCAGTACTTC. Its protein is CASSSRTSYHEQYF.